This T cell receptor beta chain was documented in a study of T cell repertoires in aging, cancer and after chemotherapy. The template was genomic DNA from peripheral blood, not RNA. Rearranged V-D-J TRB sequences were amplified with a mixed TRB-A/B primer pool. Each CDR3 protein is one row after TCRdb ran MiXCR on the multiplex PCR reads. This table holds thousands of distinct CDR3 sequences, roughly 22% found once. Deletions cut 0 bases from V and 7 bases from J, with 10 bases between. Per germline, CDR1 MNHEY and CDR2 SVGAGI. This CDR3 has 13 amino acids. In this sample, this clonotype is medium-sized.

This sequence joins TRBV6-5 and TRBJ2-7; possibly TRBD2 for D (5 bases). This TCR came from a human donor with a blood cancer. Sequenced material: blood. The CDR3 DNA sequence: TGTGCCAGCAGTTACTCATTCGGGGTGGAGCAGTACTTC. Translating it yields CASSYSFGVEQYF.